The 18 T cell receptor beta chains reported below all come from one sample, sequenced in a study of T cell changes during pregnancy in multiple sclerosis. Assay: immunoSEQ multiplex PCR; the TCRdb copy retains only in-frame clones and omits some. The sample shows 55,000 to 70,000 clones, around 85% of them seen only once. The source material was CD4+ T cells from peripheral blood mononuclear cells, sampled in the third trimester of pregnancy. The receptors stem from a female donor with multiple sclerosis, enrolled in a pregnancy study.

There are a few counts of this clone. The chain recombines TRBV30 with TRBJ1-3, with 7 bases that match TRBD1. There are 12 residues in the CDR3. Trimming at V came to 1 base and at J to 8 bases, leaving 2 bases not matched to a gene. CDR1 and CDR2 from the germline V gene are GTSNPN and SVGIG (reference sequence). The CDR3 spells CAWSGQGDTIYF. Here the CDR3 DNA reads TGTGCCTGGAGTGGACAGGGAGACACCATATATTTT.

The chain joins TRBV4-3 to TRBJ1-6; the D gene is possibly TRBD1 (6 bases). The germline V gene has CDR1 LGHNA and CDR2 YSLEER. Trimming shortened V by 0 bases and J by 7 bases, and 13 bases separated the two germline ends. The CDR3 is 16 residues long. CDR3 residues: CASSQDSQQGNSPLHF. CDR3 sequence (DNA): TGCGCCAGCAGCCAAGATTCTCAACAGGGAAATTCACCCCTCCACTTT.

The chain joins TRBV6-5 to TRBJ1-4, with D possibly matching TRBD1 (6 bases). The CDR3 contains 13 residues. V dropped 4 bases and J dropped 10 bases, with 13 bases sitting between them. CDR1 MNHEY and CDR2 SVGAGI come from the germline V gene. CDR3 in DNA: TGTGCCAGCAGTTTACAGGGTTCGGGAAAACTGTTTTTT. Residues: CASSLQGSGKLFF.

This chain uses TRBV4-3 with TRBJ2-2, with TRBD1 as a possible D gene (6 bases). There are 14 residues in the CDR3. Trimming shortened V by 4 bases and J by 6 bases, and 12 bases separated the two germline ends. Per germline, CDR1 LGHNA and CDR2 YSLEER. The CDR3 loop reads CASSRDRIPGELFF. DNA of the CDR3: TGCGCCAGCAGCCGCGACAGGATCCCCGGGGAGCTGTTTTTT.

This clone is a singleton in its sample. The rearrangement joins TRBV10-2 to TRBJ2-5; 13 nucleotides match TRBD2. The J call may be in error: the DNA end matches TRBJ2-7 better. This CDR3 has 16 residues. Germline V gene sequence: CDR1 WSHSY, CDR2 SAAADI. DNA for the CDR3: TGCGCCAGCAGTGAGAGGGGGACTAGCGGGGACCACGAGCAGTACTTC. It yields the protein CASSERGTSGDHEQYF.

The CDR3 sequence is CASRGIGQPLTEQYF. The CDR3 nucleotides read TGTGCCAGCAGAGGAATCGGACAGCCCCTGACCGAGCAGTACTTC. The V call is TRBV6-1, the J call TRBJ2-7; D is perhaps TRBD1 (6 bases). The CDR3 loop spans 15 amino acids. Deletions cut 6 bases from V and 6 bases from J, with 21 bases between. In germline, CDR1 is MNHNS, CDR2 SASEGT.

This clone was seen once. The chain links TRBV2 to TRBJ2-7, with a weak D call TRBD2 (5 bases). The V gene's germline CDR1 is SNHLY and CDR2 FYNNEI. The CDR3 is made up of 14 amino acids. V was shortened by 7 bases and J by 0 bases, with 13 bases between the two germline ends. The CDR3 loop reads CASTELVTSYEQYF. CDR3 DNA sequence: TGTGCCAGCACCGAACTAGTAACCTCCTACGAGCAGTACTTC.

This chain connects TRBV4-2 to TRBJ2-7; 11 bases agree with TRBD2. This CDR3 is built from 18 residues. Germline CDR1 is LGHNA and CDR2 is YNFKEQ. Unmatched junction bases numbered 11, after V lost 0 bases and J lost 4 bases. The CDR3 loop is CASSQELAGVHGFYEQYF. CDR3 in DNA: TGTGCCAGCAGCCAAGAACTAGCGGGAGTCCACGGATTTTACGAGCAGTACTTC.

CDR3 coding DNA: TGTGCCTGGAGGGACAGGGGTTGGGGAACTGAAGCTTTCTTT. It encodes CAWRDRGWGTEAFF. V is TRBV30 and J is TRBJ1-1; 9 positions agree with TRBD1. This CDR3 is 14 amino acids long. CDR1 and CDR2 (germline): GTSNPN, SVGIG (reference sequence). V shed 3 bases, J shed 5 bases, and the junction held 7 bases outside the gene matches. The entire variable domain, with the rest obtained from reference TRBV30 and TRBJ1-1, is as follows: SQTIHQWPATLVQPVGSPLSLECTVEGTSNPNLYWYRQAAGRGLQLLFYSVGIGQISSEVPQNLSASRPQDRQFILSSKKLLLSDSGFYLCAWRDRGWGTEAFFGQGTRLTVV.

The V and J genes are TRBV14 and TRBJ2-1, with 12 bases aligning to TRBD2. CDR3 length equals 16 residues. Trimming cost V 4 bases and J 7 bases; bases outside gene matches: 8. Per the germline V gene, CDR1 is SGHDN and CDR2 is FVKESK. CDR3 loop: CASSRITSGRRNEQFF. The CDR3 nucleotides are TGTGCCAGCAGCCGAATAACTAGCGGGAGGCGTAATGAGCAGTTCTTC.

This chain uses TRBV5-8 with TRBJ2-5; 16 positions match TRBD2. The germline gives CDR1 SGHTS, CDR2 YDEGEE. Trimming removed 4 bases from V and 3 bases from J; junction bases left unmatched: 9. The CDR3 consists of 18 residues. The CDR3 loop reads CASSTGTSGRATEETQYF. The CDR3 coding sequence is TGTGCCAGCAGCACAGGGACTAGCGGGAGGGCGACAGAAGAGACCCAGTACTTC.

The gene calls are TRBV6-6 and TRBJ2-3; D remains unclear. CDR3 size: 12 residues. From germline, CDR1 is MNHNY and CDR2 SVGAGI (reference sequence). With 5 bases removed from V and 6 bases from J, the gap between germline ends came to 9 bases. This CDR3 reads CASSRLMDTQYF. Here the CDR3 DNA reads TGTGCCAGCAGTCGCCTAATGGATACGCAGTATTTT.

In its sample, this clone was seen a few times. The chain is built from TRBV7-8 and TRBJ2-7, with a weak D call TRBD2 (6 bases). The length of the CDR3 is 16 residues. V lost 5 bases to trimming and J lost 0 bases, with 17 bases between them. Germline V lookup: CDR1 SGHVS, CDR2 FQNEAQ. CDR3 sequence reads: CASSPRRDGSSYEQYF. The CDR3 DNA reads as TGTGCCAGCAGCCCCCGCCGGGACGGGAGCTCCTACGAGCAGTACTTC.

The chain is built from TRBV5-8 and TRBJ1-2; 7 positions agree with TRBD1. The CDR3 extends over 15 amino acids. The V segment lost 3 bases and the J segment 2 bases; nucleotides outside the gene matches: 7. Germline V gives CDR1 SGHTS, CDR2 YDEGEE. The CDR3 DNA is TGTGCCAGCAGCTACACCATAGGGGGCAACTATGGCTACACCTTC. Translation: CASSYTIGGNYGYTF.

The rearrangement links TRBV30 to TRBJ2-3, with D possibly being TRBD2 (7 bases). The CDR3 has 14 residues. Germline V gene sequence: CDR1 GTSNPN, CDR2 SVGIG (reference sequence). Trimming took off 6 bases at V and 2 bases at J, with 15 bases between the two ends. The CDR3 region is CACRGDTNTDTQYF. The CDR3 region has the DNA TGTGCCTGTCGGGGGGACACCAACACAGATACGCAGTATTTT.

The V gene is TRBV18, the J gene TRBJ2-7; 12 bases are shared with TRBD2. The ends lost 5 bases at V and 7 bases at J; junction bases unmatched: 12. Germline V gene lookup returns CDR1 KGHSH and CDR2 LQKENI. The CDR3 loop spans 16 amino acids. The chain's CDR3 is CASSATSGSTVREQYF. The CDR3 region has the DNA TGTGCCAGCTCAGCGACTAGCGGGAGTACCGTGAGGGAGCAGTACTTC. Filled out from reference TRBV18 and TRBJ2-7, the complete variable domain reads NAGVMQNPRHLVRRRGQEARLRCSPMKGHSHVYWYRQLPEEGLKFMVYLQKENIIDESGMPKERFSAEFPKEGPSILRIQQVVRGDSAAYFCASSATSGSTVREQYFGPGTRLTVT.

The V gene is TRBV18, the J gene TRBJ1-1; 9 bases line up with TRBD1. Germline CDR1 reads KGHSH; CDR2 reads LQKENI. The CDR3 contains 17 residues. V lost 4 bases to trimming and J lost 4 bases; unmatched junction nucleotides: 13. This CDR3 is CASSLTAPGQGGTEAFF. The CDR3 nucleotides are TGTGCCAGCTCACTTACCGCCCCGGGACAGGGTGGCACTGAAGCTTTCTTT.

This clone is a singleton in its sample. The J gene is TRBJ2-3, the V gene TRBV7-2; 7 bases agree with TRBD2. Per germline, CDR1 SGHTA and CDR2 FQGNSA. The CDR3 has 16 amino acids. The V and J ends lost 1 base and 4 bases, in that order; junction bases with no gene match: 8. The CDR3 nucleotides read TGTGCCAGCAGCTTAGTAGGGAGGGGATGGCCAGATACGCAGTATTTT. Amino acids: CASSLVGRGWPDTQYF.